The 30 T cell receptor beta chains below all came from one sample that was sequenced in a study of T cells expressing NK-cell markers. TCRdb reanalyzed the 5' RACE reads and collapses them to one entry per CDR3 protein, without DNA. The sample is made up of about 160,000 distinct CDR3 sequences, and the top ten hold 20% to 25% of it. Sequencing input: blood T cells: a sorted CD56 or NKG2C T cell subset, CD4+ or CD8+ T cells, or bulk PBMC T cells (not recorded which). These receptors all come from a man between 18 and 69 years old in good health.

The V and J genes are TRBV19 and TRBJ2-7. The length of the CDR3 is 13 residues. Germline assignment: CDR1 LNHDA and CDR2 SQIVND (reference sequence). The chain's CDR3 is CASSIMPAYEQYF.

The chain joins TRBV5-4 to TRBJ2-7; TCRdb selects TRBD1, and the lack of DNA leaves this call unchecked. Germline CDR1 reads SGHNT; CDR2 reads YYREEE (reference sequence). The CDR3 runs 16 residues. CDR3 protein: CASRLEGTGSSYEQYF.

The genes are TRBV11-1 and TRBJ1-1. This CDR3 is built from 19 residues. CDR1 SGHAT and CDR2 FQDESV come from the germline V gene (reference sequence). This chain's CDR3 is CASSLPMLGPGIKNTEAFF.

The chain employs TRBV6-1 and TRBJ2-3; the D call of TRBD2 rests on TCRdb alone, since no DNA is present to check it. Germline CDR1 reads MNHNS; CDR2 reads SASEGT. The CDR3 loop spans 16 amino acids. The CDR3 sequence: CASSEERLVWRDTQYF.

The chain employs TRBV2 and TRBJ2-5; lacking DNA, the TRBD1 call made by TCRdb goes unchecked. Per germline, CDR1 SNHLY and CDR2 FYNNEI. This CDR3 is 14 amino acids long. The CDR3 here is CASSGQGPQETQYF.

The chain uses TRBV5-4 and TRBJ2-7; without DNA, the TCRdb call of TRBD1 cannot be checked. The germline V gene has CDR1 SGHNT and CDR2 YYREEE (reference sequence). The CDR3 sequence is 15 residues long. The CDR3 protein is CASSLAGGAAYEQYF. Full variable domain (remainder filled in from reference TRBV5-4 and TRBJ2-7): ETGVTQSPTHLIKTRGQQVTLRCSSQSGHNTVSWYQQALGQGPQFIFQYYREEENGRGNFPPRFSGLQFPNYSSELNVNALELDDSALYLCASSLAGGAAYEQYFGPGTRLTVT.

The gene calls are TRBV19 and TRBJ1-5. CDR1 is LNHDA and CDR2 is SQIVND in the germline V gene (reference sequence). This CDR3 is 12 amino acids long. CDR3: CASRSGNQPQHF.

The V call is TRBV9, the J call TRBJ2-1; there is no DNA to check the TCRdb D call of TRBD2. The CDR3 runs 17 residues. Germline assignment: CDR1 SGDLS and CDR2 YYNGEE. CDR3 loop: CASSLTSGGATYNEQFF.

This chain links TRBV4-1 with TRBJ1-2. There are 18 residues in the CDR3. Germline V gives CDR1 MGHRA, CDR2 YSYEKL. CDR3 loop: CASSQGAGALQDSYGYTF.

The gene calls are TRBV4-2 and TRBJ2-1. This CDR3 has 12 residues. Per the germline V gene, CDR1 is LGHNA and CDR2 is YNFKEQ. CDR3: CASSQELREQFF.

This chain joins TRBV28 and TRBJ1-2. Looked up from germline, CDR1 is MDHEN and CDR2 is SYDVKM. This CDR3 is 13 amino acids long. This CDR3 is CASSRKGFYGYTF.

CDR3 sequence reads: CASSPLGQSYGYTF. This chain joins TRBV3-1 and TRBJ1-2; TCRdb calls TRBD1, which cannot be checked without DNA. Germline lookup yields CDR1 LGHDT and CDR2 YNNKEL (reference sequence). This CDR3 has 14 residues. Variable domain in full (rest from reference TRBV3-1 and TRBJ1-2): DTAVSQTPKYLVTQMGNDKSIKCEQNLGHDTMYWYKQDSKKFLKIMFSYNNKELIINETVPNRFSPKSPDKAHLNLHINSLELGDSAVYFCASSPLGQSYGYTFGSGTRLTVV.

The chain couples TRBV20-1 to TRBJ1-5. The CDR3 is 13 residues long. Germline loops: CDR1 DFQATT, CDR2 SNEGSKA (reference sequence). CDR3 region: CSAQSGLNQPQHF.

The chain combines TRBV4-1 with TRBJ2-7; TCRdb's D gene call, TRBD1, goes unchecked for lack of DNA. Looked up from germline, CDR1 is MGHRA and CDR2 is YSYEKL. The CDR3 is 15 amino acids. The CDR3 sequence: CASSPGTGGYYEQYF.

The chain couples TRBV12-3 or TRBV12-4 to TRBJ1-5; the TCRdb call, TRBD1, lacks DNA for checking. The CDR3 length is 15 residues. CDR3 sequence: CASSYLNRATGPQHF.

The chain joins TRBV5-1 to TRBJ2-7; the D call from TCRdb, TRBD2, cannot be confirmed without DNA. The germline gives CDR1 SGHRS, CDR2 YFSETQ. The CDR3 totals 11 residues. The CDR3 loop reads CASTGGVEQYF.

The V gene is TRBV5-1, the J gene TRBJ2-7. Germline CDR1 and CDR2: SGHRS and YFSETQ. The CDR3 has 14 amino acids. The CDR3 here is CASSLLVADYEQYF.

This chain connects TRBV7-9 to TRBJ2-6; TCRdb designates TRBD1, a call that cannot be tested without DNA. The germline CDR1 and CDR2 sequences are SEHNR and FQNEAQ (reference sequence). This CDR3 is 16 amino acids long. The CDR3 is CASSSDRVSGANVLTF. The variable domain in full, with the rest retrieved from reference TRBV7-9 and TRBJ2-6, is DTGVSQNPRHKITKRGQNVTFRCDPISEHNRLYWYRQTLGQGPEFLTYFQNEAQLEKSRLLSDRFSAERPKGSFSTLEIQRTEQGDSAMYLCASSSDRVSGANVLTFGAGSRLTVL.

The chain has TRBV30 and TRBJ2-2. The CDR3 spans 12 residues. Per the germline V gene, CDR1 is GTSNPN and CDR2 is SVGIG (reference sequence). CDR3 residues: CAWTGNTGELFF.

The J gene is TRBJ2-1, the V gene TRBV12-3 or TRBV12-4; TCRdb's assignment of TRBD2 cannot be checked, as there is no DNA. This CDR3 has 16 amino acids. The CDR3 protein is CASSTPRLGPYNEQFF.

This CDR3 reads CASSLGLAGVNEQFF. V is TRBV7-7 and J is TRBJ2-1; TCRdb lists TRBD2, though no DNA is available to test this call. The CDR3 has 15 amino acids. CDR1 is SSHAT, CDR2 FNYEAQ, per germline (reference sequence).

The rearrangement joins TRBV15 to TRBJ2-1; TCRdb's assignment of TRBD1 cannot be checked, as there is no DNA. CDR1 LNHNV and CDR2 YYDKDF come from the germline V gene (reference sequence). CDR3 length equals 14 residues. The CDR3 loop reads CATSRWDNYNEQFF.

The chain employs TRBV6-5 and TRBJ2-1; checking the TCRdb D call of TRBD2 is not possible without DNA. CDR1 and CDR2 (germline): MNHEY, SVGAGI. This CDR3 has 17 residues. CDR3 residues: CASSSDTSGVRGNEQFF.

The V gene is TRBV27, the J gene TRBJ2-7; TCRdb lists TRBD1, though no DNA is available to test this call. The CDR3 contains 14 residues. Germline CDR1 reads MNHEY; CDR2 reads SMNVEV (reference sequence). CDR3 protein: CASSEQGAVYEQYF.

The chain joins TRBV13 to TRBJ1-2; TCRdb proposes TRBD1, but this gene call is untestable without DNA. Germline V gene data show CDR1 as PRHDT and CDR2 as FYEKMQ (reference sequence). The CDR3 extends over 15 amino acids. CDR3 in amino acids: CASSLGQETPYGYTF.

The J gene is TRBJ2-5, the V gene TRBV2; TCRdb picks TRBD1, but there is no DNA to check that call. The CDR3 has 15 residues. Germline V gene sequence: CDR1 SNHLY, CDR2 FYNNEI. CDR3 protein: CASSPGQTNQETQYF. Complete variable domain (other parts from reference TRBV2 and TRBJ2-5): EPEVTQTPSHQVTQMGQEVILRCVPISNHLYFYWYRQILGQKVEFLVSFYNNEISEKSEIFDDQFSVERPDGSNFTLKIRSTKLEDSAMYFCASSPGQTNQETQYFGPGTRLLVL.

The genes are TRBV4-1 and TRBJ2-2; the TRBD2 assignment by TCRdb is unverifiable without DNA. Per the germline V gene, CDR1 is MGHRA and CDR2 is YSYEKL. This CDR3 contains 17 residues. CDR3 amino acids: CASSYFGGGFSTGELFF.

V usage is TRBV4-1 and J usage is TRBJ2-1; the D gene TCRdb calls, TRBD2, cannot be checked with no DNA. CDR1 is MGHRA, CDR2 YSYEKL, per germline. The CDR3 is made up of 15 amino acids. CDR3 residues: CASSQRLAFYNEQFF.

V is TRBV7-8 and J is TRBJ2-5; TCRdb's D call of TRBD2 is untestable without DNA. The CDR3 contains 15 residues. Germline V gene lookup returns CDR1 SGHVS and CDR2 FQNEAQ. This chain's CDR3 is CASSLERLLSETQYF.

The chain has TRBV20-1 and TRBJ2-4; TCRdb designates TRBD1, a call that cannot be tested without DNA. The germline V gene has CDR1 DFQATT and CDR2 SNEGSKA (reference sequence). This CDR3 has 15 residues. The CDR3 region is CSARGQGLIKNIQYF.